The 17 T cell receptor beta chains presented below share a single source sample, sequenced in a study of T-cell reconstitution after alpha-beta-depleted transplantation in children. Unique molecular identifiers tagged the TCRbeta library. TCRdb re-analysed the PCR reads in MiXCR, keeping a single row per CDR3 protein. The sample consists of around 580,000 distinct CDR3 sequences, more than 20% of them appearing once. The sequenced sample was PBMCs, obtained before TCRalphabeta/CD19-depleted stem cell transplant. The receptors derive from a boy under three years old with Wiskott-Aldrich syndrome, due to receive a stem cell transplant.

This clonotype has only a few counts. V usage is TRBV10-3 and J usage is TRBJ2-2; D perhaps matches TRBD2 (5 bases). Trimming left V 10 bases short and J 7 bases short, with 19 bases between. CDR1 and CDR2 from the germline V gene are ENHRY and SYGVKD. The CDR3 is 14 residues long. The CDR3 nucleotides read TGTGCCACCCTAGGGATGGCGGGTGGCGGGGAGCTGTTTTTT. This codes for CATLGMAGGGELFF.

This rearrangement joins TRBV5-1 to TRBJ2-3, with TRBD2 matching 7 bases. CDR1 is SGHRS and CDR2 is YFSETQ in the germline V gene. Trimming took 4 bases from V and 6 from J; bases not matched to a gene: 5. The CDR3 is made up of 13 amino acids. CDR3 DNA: TGCGCCAGCAGCGGCGGGAGACCTGATACGCAGTATTTT. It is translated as CASSGGRPDTQYF.

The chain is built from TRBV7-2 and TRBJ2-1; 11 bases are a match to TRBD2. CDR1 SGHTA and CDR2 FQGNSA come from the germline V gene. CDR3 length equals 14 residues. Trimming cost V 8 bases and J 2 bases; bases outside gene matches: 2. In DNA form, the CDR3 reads TGTGCCAGCCTAGCGGGAGGTACCTACAATGAGCAGTTCTTC. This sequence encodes CASLAGGTYNEQFF.

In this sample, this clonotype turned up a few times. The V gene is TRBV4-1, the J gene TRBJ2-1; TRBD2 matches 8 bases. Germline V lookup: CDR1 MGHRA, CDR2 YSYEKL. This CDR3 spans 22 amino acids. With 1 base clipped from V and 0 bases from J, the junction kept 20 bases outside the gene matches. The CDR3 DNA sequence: TGCGCCAGCAGCCAAGTAGTGATACTCCGGGTTAGGCGGGGGGCCTCCTACAATGAGCAGTTCTTC. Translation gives CASSQVVILRVRRGASYNEQFF.

The CDR3 spells CASSQVGGARNGYTF. CDR3 nucleotide sequence: TGCGCCAGCAGCCAGGTAGGGGGCGCGAGGAATGGCTACACCTTC. This sequence joins TRBV4-1 and TRBJ1-2; 7 bases line up with TRBD1. The germline V gene has CDR1 MGHRA and CDR2 YSYEKL. Trimming took 3 bases from V and 6 from J; bases not matched to a gene: 10. This CDR3 region has 15 residues.

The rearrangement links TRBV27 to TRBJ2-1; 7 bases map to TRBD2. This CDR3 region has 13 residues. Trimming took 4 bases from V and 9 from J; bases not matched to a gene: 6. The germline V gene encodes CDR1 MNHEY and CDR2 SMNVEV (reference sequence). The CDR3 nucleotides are TGTGCCAGCAGTTCCTCTAGCGGACTTGAGCAGTTCTTC. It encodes CASSSSSGLEQFF.

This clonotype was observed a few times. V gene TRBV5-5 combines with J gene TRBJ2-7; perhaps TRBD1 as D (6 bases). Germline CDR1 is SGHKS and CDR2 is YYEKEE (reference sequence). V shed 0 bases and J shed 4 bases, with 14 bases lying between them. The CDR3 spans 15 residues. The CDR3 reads CASSLEQGKDYEQYF. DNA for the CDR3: TGTGCCAGCAGCTTGGAGCAGGGGAAAGATTACGAGCAGTACTTC.

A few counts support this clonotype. The CDR3 here is CASNSAGGPPKNIQYF. The CDR3 bases are TGTGCCAGCAACTCAGCGGGAGGGCCCCCCAAAAACATTCAGTACTTC. The rearrangement links TRBV3-1 to TRBJ2-4; 10 nucleotides align to TRBD2. V shed 7 bases and J 2 bases; nucleotides not matched to a gene: 8. This CDR3 contains 16 residues. In germline, CDR1 is LGHDT, CDR2 YNNKEL (reference sequence).

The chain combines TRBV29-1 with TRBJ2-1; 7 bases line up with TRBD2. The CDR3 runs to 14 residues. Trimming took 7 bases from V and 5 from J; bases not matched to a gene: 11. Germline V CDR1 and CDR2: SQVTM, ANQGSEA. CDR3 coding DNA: TGCAGCGCCGAGCCCCTAGCGGAGGACAATGAGCAGTTCTTC. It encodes CSAEPLAEDNEQFF.

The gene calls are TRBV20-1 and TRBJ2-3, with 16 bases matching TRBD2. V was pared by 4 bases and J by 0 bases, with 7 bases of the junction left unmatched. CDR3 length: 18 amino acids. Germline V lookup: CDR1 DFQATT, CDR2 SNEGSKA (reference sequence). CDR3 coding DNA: TGCAGTGCTACGTTGGGACTAGCGGGAGGGGCGAGCACAGATACGCAGTATTTT. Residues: CSATLGLAGGASTDTQYF.

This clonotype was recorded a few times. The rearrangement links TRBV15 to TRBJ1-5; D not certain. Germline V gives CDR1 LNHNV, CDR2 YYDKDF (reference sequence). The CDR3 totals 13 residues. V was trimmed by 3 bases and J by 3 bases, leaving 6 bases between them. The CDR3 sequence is CATSRDLNQPQHF. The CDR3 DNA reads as TGTGCCACCAGCAGGGACCTCAATCAGCCCCAGCATTTT.

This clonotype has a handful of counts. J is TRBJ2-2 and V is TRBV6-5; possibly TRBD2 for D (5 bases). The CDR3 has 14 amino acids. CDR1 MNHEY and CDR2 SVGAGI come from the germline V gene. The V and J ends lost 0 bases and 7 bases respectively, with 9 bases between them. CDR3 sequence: CASSYSGAGGELFF. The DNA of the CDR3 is TGTGCCAGCAGTTACTCGGGCGCGGGCGGGGAGCTGTTTTTT.

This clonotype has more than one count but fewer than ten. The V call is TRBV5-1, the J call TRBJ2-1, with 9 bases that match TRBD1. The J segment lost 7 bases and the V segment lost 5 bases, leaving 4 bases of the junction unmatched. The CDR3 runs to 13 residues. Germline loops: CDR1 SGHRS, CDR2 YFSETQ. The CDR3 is CASRPDRGNEQFF. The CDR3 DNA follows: TGCGCCAGCAGACCCGACAGGGGGAATGAGCAGTTCTTC.

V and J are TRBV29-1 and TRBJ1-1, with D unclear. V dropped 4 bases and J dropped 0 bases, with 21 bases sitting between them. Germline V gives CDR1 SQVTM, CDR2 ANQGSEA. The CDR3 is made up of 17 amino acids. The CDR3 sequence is CSVGSDPSFSMNTEAFF. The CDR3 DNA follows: TGCAGCGTTGGTAGCGATCCTAGTTTTTCAATGAACACTGAAGCTTTCTTT.

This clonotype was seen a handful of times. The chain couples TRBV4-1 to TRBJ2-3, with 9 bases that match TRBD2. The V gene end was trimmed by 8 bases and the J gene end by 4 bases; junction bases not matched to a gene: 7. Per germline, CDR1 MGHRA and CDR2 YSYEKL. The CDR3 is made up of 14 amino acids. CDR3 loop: CASGEAGGPDTQYF. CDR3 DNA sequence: TGCGCCAGCGGGGAGGCGGGAGGGCCAGATACGCAGTATTTT.

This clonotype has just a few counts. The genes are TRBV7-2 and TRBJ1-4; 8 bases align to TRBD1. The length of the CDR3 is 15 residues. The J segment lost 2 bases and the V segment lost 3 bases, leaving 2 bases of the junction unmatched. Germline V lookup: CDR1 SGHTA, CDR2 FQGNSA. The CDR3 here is CASSFRTGTNEKLFF. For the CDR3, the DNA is TGTGCCAGCAGCTTCCGGACAGGGACTAATGAAAAACTGTTTTTT.

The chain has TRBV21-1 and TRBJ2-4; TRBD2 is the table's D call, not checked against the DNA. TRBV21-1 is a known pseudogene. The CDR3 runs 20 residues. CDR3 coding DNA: TGTGCCAGCAGCTCGACTAGGGGGGGGGGCCAGAGCCTAGCCAAAAACATTCAGTACTTC. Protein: CASSSTRGGGQSLAKNIQYF.